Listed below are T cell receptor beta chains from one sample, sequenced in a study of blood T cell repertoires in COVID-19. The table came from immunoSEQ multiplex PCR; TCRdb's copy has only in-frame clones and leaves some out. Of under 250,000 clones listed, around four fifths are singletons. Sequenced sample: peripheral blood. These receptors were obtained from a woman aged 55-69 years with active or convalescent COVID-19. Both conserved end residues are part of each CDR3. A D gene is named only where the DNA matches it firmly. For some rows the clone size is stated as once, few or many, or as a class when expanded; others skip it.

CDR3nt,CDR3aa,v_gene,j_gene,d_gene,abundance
TGTGCCAGCAGCCCGGGTGGCTCGCGGGACGGGGAGCTGTTTTTT,CASSPGGSRDGELFF,TRBV7-2,TRBJ2-2,NA,NA
TGTGCCAGCAGTGAATTGGGACGGACTAGCGGCTACTACAATGACGAGCAGTTCTTC,CASSELGRTSGYYNDEQFF,TRBV6-1,TRBJ2-1,TRBD2,NA
TGTGCCAGCAGCTTAGAGGCAGGGGGGAACACTGAAGCTTTCTTT,CASSLEAGGNTEAFF,TRBV7-8,TRBJ1-1,TRBD1,NA
TGTGCCAGCAGCCAAGGGCTAGCTGGCTACGAGCAGTACTTC,CASSQGLAGYEQYF,TRBV4-2,TRBJ2-7,NA,NA
TGTGCCAGCTCCCAGTGGCAGACCCAGTACTTC,CASSQWQTQYF,TRBV19,TRBJ2-5,NA,NA
TGTGCCAGCAGTGAAGACAGCGGGAGCTTCAATGAGCAGTTCTTC,CASSEDSGSFNEQFF,TRBV2,TRBJ2-1,TRBD2,NA
TGTGCCAGCTCGCCGGTAGCGGGAGGAAAGGATGAGCAGTTCTTC,CASSPVAGGKDEQFF,TRBV18,TRBJ2-1,TRBD2,NA
TGTGCCAGCAGTTACTCAAGGACAGATGGCTACACCTTC,CASSYSRTDGYTF,TRBV6-5,TRBJ1-2,NA,once
TGTGCCAGCAGCTTAGGCCGCGGGACTAGGCGGGGGATTGAGCAGTTCTTC,CASSLGRGTRRGIEQFF,TRBV7-2,TRBJ2-1,TRBD2,once
TGTGCCAGCTCCCTCGGCGCCCCGGGCTCTGGGGCCAACGTCCTGACTTTC,CASSLGAPGSGANVLTF,TRBV18,TRBJ2-6,NA,NA
TGTGCCAGCAGCCAATACAGGGGGTCGAATCAGCCCCAGCATTTT,CASSQYRGSNQPQHF,TRBV6-5,TRBJ1-5,TRBD1,few
TGTGCCAGCAGTTTGGAGGTGACAGGGAGGTATGGCTACACCTTC,CASSLEVTGRYGYTF,TRBV28,TRBJ1-2,TRBD1,NA